Sequencing of this T cell receptor beta chain was carried out in a study of long-term antiretroviral therapy in people with HIV. About this clone: Its specificity is not known.

Samples were assayed with immunoSEQ v3.0 at survey level. Data came from immunoSEQ multiplex PCR; TCRdb stores just in-frame clones and leaves some out. Altogether around 25,000 clones are present, around four fifths being singletons, with the ten largest covering under 6%. Study-wide points: Diversity rose after ART but stayed below transplant donor controls. All time points showed a repertoire dominated by clones expanded before ART. In HIV, the repertoires covered a tighter span of CDR3 lengths than in controls.

This specimen consisted of unsorted PBMCs, obtained 3 years after starting antiretroviral therapy. This clonotype originated in a man in his late teens or twenties with HIV.

The CDR3 region is CASSPFRSGNTIYF. As DNA, the CDR3 is TGTGCCAGCAGCCCCTTTCGCTCTGGAAACACCATATATTTT. The chain has TRBV6-5 and TRBJ1-3; no clear D. In germline, CDR1 is MNHEY, CDR2 SVGAGI. This CDR3 has 14 residues. The V and J ends lost 6 bases and 0 bases respectively, with 9 bases between them.